These 21 T cell receptor beta chains were all obtained from the same sample, sequenced in a study of T-cell memory formation after mild COVID-19. One entry per CDR3 protein results from TCRdb running MiXCR on the 5' RACE reads. Found here are fewer than 600,000 distinct CDR3 sequences, roughly a fifth of them singletons; the top ten hold around 8.4%. The sample taken for sequencing was PBMCs or a T cell subset sorted from them (not recorded which). The receptors shown here come from an adult woman who had mild COVID-19 (a few samples of this study predate the infection). Cell type and time point are not known.

The table lists this clonotype with many counts. The rearrangement joins TRBV7-7 to TRBJ2-3; 13 bases line up with TRBD2. CDR3 length: 15 residues. In germline, CDR1 is SSHAT, CDR2 FNYEAQ (reference sequence). Trimming at V came to 3 bases and at J to 4 bases, leaving 1 base not matched to a gene. CDR3 loop: CASSFGTSGADTQYF. The CDR3 nucleotides are TGTGCCAGCAGCTTCGGGACTAGCGGGGCAGATACGCAGTATTTT.

CDR3 protein: CASTSAPGQPQHF. The CDR3 DNA reads TGTGCCAGCACCTCAGCGCCAGGTCAGCCCCAGCATTTT. The chain couples TRBV6-5 to TRBJ1-5, with D unresolved. The germline V gene encodes CDR1 MNHEY and CDR2 SVGAGI. With 7 bases removed from V and 6 bases from J, the gap between germline ends came to 13 bases. The CDR3 loop spans 13 amino acids.

The chain has TRBV5-6 and TRBJ2-3; no clear D gene. Trimming removed 4 bases from V and 0 bases from J, with 9 bases in between. This CDR3 has 14 residues. CDR1 SGHDT and CDR2 YYEEEE come from the germline V gene. CDR3 region: CASSRGPSTDTQYF. CDR3 DNA: TGTGCCAGCAGCCGAGGACCAAGCACAGATACGCAGTATTTT.

V is TRBV9 and J is TRBJ2-7; D is possibly TRBD2 (6 bases). V was pared by 0 bases and J by 1 base, with 8 bases between. The CDR3 totals 14 residues. CDR1 is SGDLS and CDR2 is YYNGEE in the germline V gene. The CDR3 protein is CASSVVSGSYEQYF. Here the CDR3 DNA reads TGTGCCAGCAGCGTAGTGAGCGGGTCCTACGAGCAGTACTTC. Variable domain in full (rest from reference TRBV9 and TRBJ2-7): DSGVTQTPKHLITATGQRVTLRCSPRSGDLSVYWYQQSLDQGLQFLIQYYNGEERAKGNILERFSAQQFPDLHSELNLSSLELGDSALYFCASSVVSGSYEQYFGPGTRLTVT.

This chain joins TRBV12-3 or TRBV12-4 and TRBJ2-3, with a tentative D call TRBD1 (6 bases). V lost 7 bases and J 8 bases, leaving 13 bases between the germline ends. The CDR3 covers 12 residues. The chain's CDR3 is CASNRKGGTQYF. The CDR3 DNA reads as TGTGCCAGCAACCGCAAAGGGGGTACGCAGTATTTT.

V is TRBV19 and J is TRBJ2-5; D gene ambiguous. The germline CDR1 and CDR2 sequences are LNHDA and SQIVND (reference sequence). V lost 0 bases to trimming and J lost 8 bases, with 7 bases between them. The CDR3 totals 12 residues. CDR3 sequence (DNA): TGTGCCAGTAGTATAGACGCGACAACCCAGTACTTC. Translation gives CASSIDATTQYF.

The sample holds a few counts of this clonotype. The rearrangement uses TRBV20-1 and TRBJ2-3; 10 bases align to TRBD2. J was trimmed by 0 bases and V by 6 bases; bases with no gene match: 3. This CDR3 has 14 amino acids. Germline V gives CDR1 DFQATT, CDR2 SNEGSKA (reference sequence). The CDR3: CSAGLALSTDTQYF. DNA of the CDR3: TGCAGTGCGGGACTAGCGCTTAGCACAGATACGCAGTATTTT.

This clonotype was counted many times. The chain combines TRBV7-6 with TRBJ2-2; no reliable D call. Germline values: CDR1 SGHVS, CDR2 FNYEAQ. Deletions cut 5 bases from V and 1 base from J, with 11 bases between. CDR3 length: 15 residues. CDR3 loop: CASSPSLLNTGELFF. CDR3 sequence (DNA): TGTGCCAGCAGCCCTTCACTCCTGAACACCGGGGAGCTGTTTTTT.

The V and J genes are TRBV6-5 and TRBJ1-1; no definite D call. Germline V gives CDR1 MNHEY, CDR2 SVGAGI. The CDR3 has 12 amino acids. V was trimmed by 5 bases and J by 11 bases, leaving 15 bases between them. In DNA, the CDR3 is TGTGCCAGCAGTACGGCCCATACGAGGGCTTTCTTT. This codes for CASSTAHTRAFF.

The chain combines TRBV6-5 with TRBJ2-7; D is ambiguous. Germline V gene sequence: CDR1 MNHEY, CDR2 SVGAGI. The CDR3 sequence is 14 residues long. The germline V and J ends were trimmed by 0 bases and 5 bases, with 11 bases remaining between them. CDR3 region: CASSYSSSIHEQYF. CDR3 bases: TGTGCCAGCAGTTACTCTTCCAGCATCCACGAGCAGTACTTC.

This clonotype was seen more than once but under ten times. The chain carries TRBV12-3 or TRBV12-4 and TRBJ1-2; possibly TRBD1 for D (5 bases). Deletions cut 6 bases from V and 7 bases from J, with 12 bases between. The CDR3 extends over 12 amino acids. CDR3 amino acids: CASSPIGGGYTF. The CDR3 DNA reads TGTGCCAGCAGCCCGATCGGGGGTGGCTACACCTTC.

This clonotype was counted only a few times. The genes are TRBV7-2 and TRBJ1-4; 7 bases are a match to TRBD1. V shed 3 bases, J shed 4 bases, and the junction held 5 bases outside the gene matches. The length of the CDR3 is 15 residues. The germline V gene has CDR1 SGHTA and CDR2 FQGNSA. The CDR3 loop is CASSLTRDSNEKLFF. As DNA, the CDR3 is TGTGCCAGCAGCTTGACAAGGGACAGTAATGAAAAACTGTTTTTT. Full variable domain (rest looked up from reference TRBV7-2 and TRBJ1-4): GAGVSQSPSNKVTEKGKDVELRCDPISGHTALYWYRQSLGQGLEFLIYFQGNSAPDKSGLPSDRFSAERTGGSVSTLTIQRTQQEDSAVYLCASSLTRDSNEKLFFGSGTQLSVL.

This clonotype has just a few counts. The CDR3 DNA reads TGCGCCAGCAGCTTTGGCAGGGGCTTCTCTGGGGCCAACGTCCTGACTTTC. Translated: CASSFGRGFSGANVLTF. The J gene is TRBJ2-6, the V gene TRBV5-1; weak D call: TRBD1 (6 bases). The ends were cut back, 2 bases at V and 0 bases at J, with 12 bases in the middle. CDR1 is SGHRS and CDR2 is YFSETQ in the germline V gene. CDR3 length: 17 amino acids.

The table lists this clonotype with a few counts. The rearrangement uses TRBV7-2 and TRBJ2-1; no reliable D call. The germline V gene encodes CDR1 SGHTA and CDR2 FQGNSA. This CDR3 is 11 amino acids long. V was pared by 8 bases and J by 5 bases, with 7 bases between. CDR3 region: CASLHDNEQFF. The CDR3 DNA reads as TGTGCCAGCCTGCACGACAATGAGCAGTTCTTC.

V usage is TRBV25-1 and J usage is TRBJ1-4; tentatively, D is TRBD1 (6 bases). The CDR3 totals 14 residues. V lost 3 bases to trimming and J lost 8 bases, with 13 bases between them. Per germline, CDR1 MGHDK and CDR2 SYGVNS. The CDR3 DNA follows: TGTGCCAGCAGTGAGCAGGGGATCAGGGAAAAACTGTTTTTT. This encodes CASSEQGIREKLFF.

This clonotype was observed a few times. The chain joins TRBV6-1 to TRBJ1-2; 7 positions match TRBD1. The CDR3 is 15 residues long. CDR1 is MNHNS, CDR2 SASEGT, per germline. Trimming at V came to 1 base and at J to 4 bases, leaving 6 bases not matched to a gene. As DNA, the CDR3 is TGTGCCAGCAGTGAAGGTGGGGGACAGATCTATGGCTACACCTTC. This sequence encodes CASSEGGGQIYGYTF.

The chain recombines TRBV5-1 with TRBJ1-2; D may be TRBD1 (6 bases). Germline CDR1 is SGHRS and CDR2 is YFSETQ. Trimming removed 6 bases from V and 4 bases from J, with 22 bases in between. The CDR3 spans 16 residues. The CDR3 nucleotides read TGCGCCAGCACTCCGGCCGGGTCAGGGGACTCCTATGGCTACACCTTC. Residues: CASTPAGSGDSYGYTF.

The chain links TRBV20-1 to TRBJ2-1; TRBD2 aligns across 8 bases. The CDR3 is 13 residues long. Trimming at V came to 4 bases and at J to 6 bases, leaving 5 bases not matched to a gene. CDR1 and CDR2 from the germline V gene are DFQATT and SNEGSKA (reference sequence). CDR3 sequence (DNA): TGCAGTGCTACGGGGGGGCCTGGCAATGAGCAGTTCTTC. Residues: CSATGGPGNEQFF.

The chain couples TRBV24-1 to TRBJ2-3; D possibly corresponds to TRBD1 (5 bases). Germline V gene sequence: CDR1 KGHDR, CDR2 SFDVKD. This CDR3 spans 15 amino acids. V was trimmed by 7 bases and J by 2 bases, leaving 15 bases between them. Here the CDR3 reads CATSGSTAPTDTQYF. The DNA of the CDR3 is TGTGCCACCAGCGGCTCGACAGCGCCCACAGATACGCAGTATTTT.

The rearrangement uses TRBV5-6 and TRBJ2-7; possibly TRBD1 or TRBD2 for D (6 bases each). This CDR3 has 14 amino acids. Germline V gene lookup returns CDR1 SGHDT and CDR2 YYEEEE. Trimming removed 4 bases at V and 1 base at J, with 12 bases between. The CDR3 DNA sequence: TGTGCCAGCAGCCCCGAGGGGGGATCCTACGAGCAGTACTTC. Translating gives CASSPEGGSYEQYF.

The V call is TRBV3-1, the J call TRBJ1-2, with D possibly matching TRBD1 (6 bases). The CDR3 consists of 14 residues. Trimming left V 0 bases short and J 6 bases short, with 11 bases between. Germline V gene sequence: CDR1 LGHDT, CDR2 YNNKEL (reference sequence). Written as DNA, the CDR3 is TGTGCCAGCAGCCAAGAACAGGGTAATCATGGCTACACCTTC. Translated: CASSQEQGNHGYTF.